Following are 27 T cell receptor beta chains from one sample sequenced in a study of blood T cells in healthy people across ages. Primed by a sample-barcoded 5' primer and a J-beta primer mix, a second PCR proceeded for roughly 6 to 12 cycles. TCRdb fed the 5' RACE reads into MiXCR, producing one record per CDR3 protein. The data contain around 710,000 distinct CDR3 sequences, around 40% of them singletons. The source material was blood. These receptors originate from a woman aged 55-69 years in good health.

Notes on this clonotype: Possible read error: a much larger clone is one base away. This chain connects TRBV7-9 to TRBJ2-7, with 7 bases matching TRBD1. J was trimmed by 0 bases and V by 3 bases; bases with no gene match: 8. CDR3 length: 16 amino acids. Germline lookup yields CDR1 SEHNR and CDR2 FQNEAQ (reference sequence). The CDR3, as DNA: TGTGCCAGCAGCTTTCGAGAGGGACAGTCCTCCTACGAGCAGTACTTC. Translating gives CASSFREGQSSYEQYF.

This sequence joins TRBV18 and TRBJ1-4, with D possibly matching TRBD1 (5 bases). The V and J ends lost 3 bases and 3 bases respectively, with 14 bases between them. From germline, CDR1 is KGHSH and CDR2 LQKENI. This CDR3 is built from 16 residues. Written as DNA, the CDR3 is TGTGCCAGCTCACCGGGGACTCGTGGGGCTAATGAAAAACTGTTTTTT. As protein: CASSPGTRGANEKLFF. Filled out from reference TRBV18 and TRBJ1-4, the complete variable domain reads NAGVMQNPRHLVRRRGQEARLRCSPMKGHSHVYWYRQLPEEGLKFMVYLQKENIIDESGMPKERFSAEFPKEGPSILRIQQVVRGDSAAYFCASSPGTRGANEKLFFGSGTQLSVL.

This clonotype was observed a single time. The chain combines TRBV27 with TRBJ1-2; D is possibly TRBD1 (5 bases). The CDR3 runs to 15 residues. Germline-derived CDR1 and CDR2 are MNHEY and SMNVEV (reference sequence). V shed 7 bases and J shed 3 bases, with 18 bases lying between them. The CDR3 is CASTRLRGAHYGYTF. CDR3 bases: TGTGCCAGCACCAGGTTAAGGGGAGCGCACTATGGCTACACCTTC.

This clonotype was seen only a few times. The chain has TRBV9 and TRBJ2-3; TRBD2 matches 9 bases. The trim removed 0 bases at V and 3 bases at J, leaving 14 bases unmatched. Germline CDR1 SGDLS, CDR2 YYNGEE. This CDR3 spans 19 amino acids. The DNA of the CDR3 is TGTGCCAGCAGCGTAGGAAGCGGCGCGGGGGGGCTCTTGACAGATACGCAGTATTTT. Translated, it gives CASSVGSGAGGLLTDTQYF.

The chain has TRBV2 and TRBJ2-1; a possible D gene is TRBD2 (7 bases). Germline V gives CDR1 SNHLY, CDR2 FYNNEI. This CDR3 contains 14 residues. V gave up 2 bases and J gave up 7 bases, with 12 bases separating them. DNA of the CDR3: TGTGCCAGCAGTGAAAGGGCGGGGGCAAATGAGCAGTTCTTC. This translates into CASSERAGANEQFF.

The V gene is TRBV30, the J gene TRBJ2-1; D is unclear. V gave up 2 bases and J gave up 3 bases, with 17 bases separating them. CDR3 length equals 16 residues. Germline V gene sequence: CDR1 GTSNPN, CDR2 SVGIG (reference sequence). DNA for the CDR3: TGTGCCTGGAGTCGGGCTAAACAGACCATCTACAATGAGCAGTTCTTC. Translation gives CAWSRAKQTIYNEQFF.

In DNA, the CDR3 is TGTGCCAGCAGCCACGATGCCCAGGGGCTAAAGAGGCAGTACTTC. This gives the protein CASSHDAQGLKRQYF. The chain uses TRBV14 and TRBJ2-7; possibly TRBD1 for D (6 bases). Per the germline V gene, CDR1 is SGHDN and CDR2 is FVKESK. The V end lost 3 bases, the J end lost 9 bases, and 21 bases lay between the germline ends. This CDR3 contains 15 residues.

The chain uses TRBV2 and TRBJ1-2; D may be TRBD1 (6 bases). Trimming took 7 bases from V and 7 from J, leaving 37 bases between them. This CDR3 contains 20 residues. Per germline, CDR1 SNHLY and CDR2 FYNNEI. CDR3 region: CASTKRLLIAPQSGERGYTF. The CDR3 DNA is TGTGCCAGCACGAAAAGACTACTCATCGCTCCCCAATCAGGGGAACGTGGCTACACCTTC. The complete variable domain, with remaining parts taken from reference TRBV2 and TRBJ1-2, reads EPEVTQTPSHQVTQMGQEVILRCVPISNHLYFYWYRQILGQKVEFLVSFYNNEISEKSEIFDDQFSVERPDGSNFTLKIRSTKLEDSAMYFCASTKRLLIAPQSGERGYTFGSGTRLTVV.

This clonotype was detected many times. A much larger clone lies one base from this, so it may be a read error. The chain joins TRBV7-2 to TRBJ1-2, with D possibly being TRBD1 (6 bases). Germline V CDR1 and CDR2: SGHTA, FQGNSA. The CDR3 is made up of 14 amino acids. Trimming left V 5 bases short and J 4 bases short, with 14 bases between. CDR3 protein: CASSADRPLYGYTF. CDR3 in DNA: TGTGCCAGCAGCGCCGACAGGCCTCTCTATGGCTACACCTTC.

The chain employs TRBV4-1 and TRBJ1-2, with D uncertain. The CDR3 is made up of 14 amino acids. Germline V gene lookup returns CDR1 MGHRA and CDR2 YSYEKL. Trimming pared 0 bases from V and 5 bases from J, leaving 10 bases between. CDR3 nucleotides: TGCGCCAGCAGCCAAGATCGGACGTCTTATGGCTACACCTTC. As protein: CASSQDRTSYGYTF.

As concerns this clonotype: No conserved phenylalanine or tryptophan ends this CDR3, so it is likely a read error. The chain links TRBV7-9 to TRBJ2-1; D perhaps matches TRBD1 (7 bases). V was cut by 5 bases and J by 4 bases, with 18 bases left in between. Germline V gene lookup returns CDR1 SEHNR and CDR2 FQNEAQ (reference sequence). The CDR3 sequence is 16 residues long. DNA for the CDR3: TGTGCCAGCAGCGGGACTCGCCAGGGGGATTACAATGAGCAGTTCTCC. It yields the protein CASSGTRQGDYNEQFS.

V is TRBV2 and J is TRBJ1-6, with D unclear. CDR1 is SNHLY, CDR2 FYNNEI, per germline. The CDR3 length is 10 residues. Trimming cost V 4 bases and J 15 bases, with 7 bases left between them. The CDR3 bases are TGTGCCAGCAGTGGGAGTGGCCTCCACTTT. This codes for CASSGSGLHF.

This chain joins TRBV6-1 and TRBJ2-7, with no clear D. Germline V gene data show CDR1 as MNHNS and CDR2 as SASEGT. This CDR3 region has 15 residues. Trimming cost V 11 bases and J 0 bases, with 20 bases left between them. For the CDR3, the DNA is TGTGCCTCGCGCCTAGACTTGGCCAGCTCCTACGAGCAGTACTTC. This translates into CASRLDLASSYEQYF.

This chain links TRBV20-1 with TRBJ2-3, with 10 bases identical to TRBD2. This CDR3 has 15 residues. J gave up 9 bases and V 5 bases, and 14 bases lay outside the gene matches. The germline V gene has CDR1 DFQATT and CDR2 SNEGSKA (reference sequence). CDR3 region: CSAWRTSGFLGTQYF. CDR3 bases: TGCAGTGCTTGGAGGACTAGCGGTTTTTTGGGAACGCAGTATTTT.

This sequence joins TRBV3-1 and TRBJ2-3, with D perhaps TRBD2 (6 bases). CDR1 and CDR2 (germline): LGHDT, YNNKEL (reference sequence). This CDR3 is built from 16 residues. Between the trimmed V and J ends, which lost 5 bases and 1 base, there was a span of 16 bases. The CDR3 loop reads CASSVAWGDRTDTQYF. The CDR3 region has the DNA TGTGCCAGCAGCGTTGCTTGGGGGGATCGCACAGATACGCAGTATTTT.

This clonotype was detected a few times. The V and J genes are TRBV12-3 or TRBV12-4 and TRBJ2-1; D is tentatively TRBD1 or TRBD2 (5 bases each). This CDR3 comprises 14 residues. Trimming pared 8 bases from V and 0 bases from J, leaving 11 bases between. CDR3 sequence reads: CASVKGSSYNEQFF. For the CDR3, the DNA is TGTGCCAGCGTAAAGGGGAGCTCCTACAATGAGCAGTTCTTC.

The table lists this clonotype with a few counts. V is TRBV13 and J is TRBJ2-5; 11 nucleotides line up with TRBD2. The CDR3 extends over 16 amino acids. V shed 5 bases, J shed 2 bases, and the junction held 7 bases outside the gene matches. Germline V CDR1 and CDR2: PRHDT, FYEKMQ (reference sequence). DNA of the CDR3: TGTGCCAGCAGCCCCGGCTCTAGCGGGGGGCAAGAGACCCAGTACTTC. Protein product: CASSPGSSGGQETQYF.

The rearrangement uses TRBV28 and TRBJ2-1; D perhaps matches TRBD1 (5 bases). Germline V gene lookup returns CDR1 MDHEN and CDR2 SYDVKM. The CDR3 is 13 residues long. The germline V and J ends were trimmed by 7 bases and 7 bases, with 14 bases remaining between them. CDR3 amino acids: CASNTPKGNEQFF. CDR3 bases: TGTGCCAGCAATACTCCGAAGGGGAATGAGCAGTTCTTC.

Of note for this clonotype: This CDR3 is missing its conserved last phenylalanine or tryptophan, likely due to a read error. The rearrangement links TRBV6-5 to TRBJ2-1; no clear D gene. This CDR3 comprises 16 residues. Germline V gene data show CDR1 as MNHEY and CDR2 as SVGAGI. Trimming removed 2 bases at V and 1 base at J, with 12 bases between. The CDR3: CASSYMAGRSYNEQFL. For the CDR3, the DNA is TGTGCCAGCAGTTACATGGCAGGCCGGTCCTACAATGAGCAGTTCCTC.

This chain uses TRBV11-2 with TRBJ2-7; D is ambiguous. The V gene lost 4 bases and the J gene lost 2 bases, with 15 bases spanning the gap. Germline values: CDR1 SGHAT, CDR2 FQNNGV. This CDR3 is built from 15 residues. CDR3 amino acids: CASSSTHLNAYEQYF. CDR3 nucleotides: TGTGCCAGCAGCTCAACCCACCTAAATGCCTACGAGCAGTACTTC.

This clonotype was counted at least ten times. V gene TRBV29-1 combines with J gene TRBJ2-1, with D perhaps given as TRBD1 or TRBD2 (5 bases each). Deletions cut 7 bases from V and 9 bases from J, with 25 bases between. CDR1 is SQVTM and CDR2 is ANQGSEA in the germline V gene. This CDR3 has 15 residues. The CDR3 region is CSGYVGTGTRGEQFF. CDR3 coding DNA: TGCAGCGGATATGTGGGGACCGGGACCAGAGGTGAGCAGTTCTTC.

This clonotype was recorded many times. The chain combines TRBV4-2 with TRBJ1-2; tentatively, D is TRBD1 (5 bases). In germline, CDR1 is LGHNA, CDR2 YNFKEQ. The CDR3 is 16 residues long. V was trimmed by 1 base and J by 1 base, leaving 13 bases between them. CDR3 loop: CASSQGLRDLNYGYTF. Here the CDR3 DNA reads TGTGCCAGCAGCCAAGGACTCAGGGACCTTAACTATGGCTACACCTTC.

This chain connects TRBV20-1 to TRBJ2-3; 12 bases fit TRBD2. The ends lost 1 base at V and 4 bases at J; junction bases unmatched: 3. The CDR3 contains 15 residues. From germline, CDR1 is DFQATT and CDR2 SNEGSKA (reference sequence). In DNA form, the CDR3 reads TGCAGTGCTAGAGCCCCTAGCGGGAGGGCAGATACGCAGTATTTT. The encoded protein is CSARAPSGRADTQYF.

The chain combines TRBV29-1 with TRBJ1-2; 8 bases are shared with TRBD1. This CDR3 region has 13 residues. V trimming: 4 bases; J trimming: 4 bases; junction bases outside the gene matches: 5. Germline V lookup: CDR1 SQVTM, CDR2 ANQGSEA. CDR3 nucleotide sequence: TGCAGCGTTGGGGCAGGGGGCGGCTATGGCTACACCTTC. Protein product: CSVGAGGGYGYTF.

There are a few counts of this clonotype. The chain combines TRBV5-1 with TRBJ2-7, with a weak D call TRBD1 (6 bases). Germline CDR1 and CDR2: SGHRS and YFSETQ. V was pared by 6 bases and J by 2 bases, with 12 bases between. This CDR3 spans 13 amino acids. The CDR3: CASTWDNAYEQYF. The CDR3 DNA reads TGCGCCAGCACTTGGGACAATGCCTACGAGCAGTACTTC.

In its sample, this clonotype was seen a few times. The rearrangement links TRBV9 to TRBJ2-5, with 9 bases aligning to TRBD2. Trimming took 9 bases from V and 1 from J; bases not matched to a gene: 10. Germline CDR1 SGDLS, CDR2 YYNGEE. The CDR3 covers 15 residues. This chain's CDR3 is CAIDLAGPSQETQYF. CDR3 sequence (DNA): TGTGCCATAGACCTAGCGGGGCCCTCCCAAGAGACCCAGTACTTC.

At least ten counts were recorded for this clonotype. This chain connects TRBV27 to TRBJ2-1, with D maybe TRBD1 (6 bases). Trimming pared 2 bases from V and 4 bases from J, leaving 9 bases between. There are 14 residues in the CDR3. In germline, CDR1 is MNHEY, CDR2 SMNVEV (reference sequence). Here the CDR3 DNA reads TGTGCCAGCAGTTTAGGGGGCATGTACAATGAGCAGTTCTTC. This gives the protein CASSLGGMYNEQFF.